This T cell receptor (beta chain) was identified during a study of CD8+ T cells in alopecia areata. Regarding the study as a whole: Normal scalp had lower clonality than lesional scalp, with alopecia totalis/universalis lesions showing this most strongly. Sequencing of scalp samples also includes resident alphabeta T cells from normal skin.

The table lists this clone with a few counts. The antigen is not known. Extraction of RNA preceded its reverse transcription into cDNA, which served as the sequencing template. Clones were read by immunoSEQ multiplex PCR, and TCRdb kept only the in-frame ones, dropping some. Of about 110,000 clones detected, roughly 55% appear once; the ten largest clones hold 20% to 30%. Germline values: CDR1 SQVTM, CDR2 ANQGSEA. The CDR3 is 12 amino acids. V was shortened by 6 bases and J by 10 bases, with 15 bases between the two germline ends. V and J are TRBV29-1 and TRBJ1-4; the D gene is possibly TRBD1 (6 bases). The sample was NKG2D-low CD8+ T cells sorted from blood. The source is a human donor with alopecia areata. The CDR3 sequence is CSVSGTLGKLFF. For the CDR3, the DNA is TGCAGCGTGAGCGGGACACTCGGAAAACTGTTTTTT.